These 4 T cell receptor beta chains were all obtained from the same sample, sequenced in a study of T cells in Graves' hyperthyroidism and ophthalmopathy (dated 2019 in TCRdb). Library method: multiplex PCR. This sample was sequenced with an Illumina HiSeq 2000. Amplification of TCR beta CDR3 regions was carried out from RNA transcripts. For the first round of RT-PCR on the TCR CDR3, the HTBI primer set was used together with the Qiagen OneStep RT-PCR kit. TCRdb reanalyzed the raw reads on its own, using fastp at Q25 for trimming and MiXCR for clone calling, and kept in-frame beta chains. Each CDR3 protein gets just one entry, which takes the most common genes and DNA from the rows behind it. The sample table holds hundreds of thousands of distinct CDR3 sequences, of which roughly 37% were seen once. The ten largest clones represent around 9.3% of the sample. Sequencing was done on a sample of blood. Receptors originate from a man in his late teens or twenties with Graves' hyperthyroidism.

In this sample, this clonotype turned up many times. The CDR3 DNA is TGCAGTGCTAGAGATCCGGGAACAGGGACTCTGTTTTTT. Its translation: CSARDPGTGTLFF. The chain combines TRBV20-1 with TRBJ1-4; maybe TRBD1 (6 bases). Germline CDR1 DFQATT, CDR2 SNEGSKA (reference sequence). V was trimmed by 0 bases and J by 14 bases, leaving 16 bases between them. The CDR3 loop spans 13 amino acids.

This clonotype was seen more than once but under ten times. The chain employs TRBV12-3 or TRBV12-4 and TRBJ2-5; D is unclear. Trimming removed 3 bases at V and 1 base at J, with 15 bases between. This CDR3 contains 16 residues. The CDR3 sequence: CASSFSGPGSQETQYF. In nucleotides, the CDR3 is TGTGCCAGCAGTTTCTCCGGTCCGGGTTCCCAAGAGACCCAGTACTTC.

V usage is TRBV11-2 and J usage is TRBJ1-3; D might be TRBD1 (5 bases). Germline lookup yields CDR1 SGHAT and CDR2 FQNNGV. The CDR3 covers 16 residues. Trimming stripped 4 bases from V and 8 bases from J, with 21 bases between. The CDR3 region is CASSSEGQGYGYTIYF. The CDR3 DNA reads TGTGCCAGCAGCTCCGAGGGGCAGGGCTATGGCTACACCATATATTTT.

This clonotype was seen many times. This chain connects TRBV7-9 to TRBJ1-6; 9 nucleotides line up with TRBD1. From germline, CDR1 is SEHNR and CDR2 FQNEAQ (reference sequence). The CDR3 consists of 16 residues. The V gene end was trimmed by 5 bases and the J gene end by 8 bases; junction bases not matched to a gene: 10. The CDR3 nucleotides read TGTGCCAGCAGCCCGGGACAGGGTCCGGGGCATTCACCCCTCCACTTT. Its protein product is CASSPGQGPGHSPLHF. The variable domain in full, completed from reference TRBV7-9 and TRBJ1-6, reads DTGVSQNPRHKITKRGQNVTFRCDPISEHNRLYWYRQTLGQGPEFLTYFQNEAQLEKSRLLSDRFSAERPKGSFSTLEIQRTEQGDSAMYLCASSPGQGPGHSPLHFGNGTRLTVT.